Included here is one T cell receptor beta chain sequence, with context. Original analysis: Estimation of nucleated cell counts was performed using reference gene primer amplification. Profiled with immunoSEQ multiplex PCR; TCRdb holds only in-frame clones, not every one. V and J calls and clone size come straight from that table; D and trimming were deduced from the DNA. The sample has tens of thousands of clones, about 88% seen once. Germline CDR1 is SNHLY and CDR2 is FYNNEI. V lost 4 bases to trimming and J lost 6 bases, with 11 bases between them. The CDR3 extends over 13 amino acids. These data are taken from a study of blood T cell repertoires in COVID-19. Study context: Samples representing acute and convalescent COVID-19 were sourced from the United States, Italy and Spain. In each case, the material was cDNA or gDNA derived from T cells, B-cell-depleted T cells, or PBMCs.

The chain joins TRBV2 to TRBJ2-3; no reliable D call. Source material: peripheral blood. The receptor's source is a man between 65 and 85 years old with acute or convalescent COVID-19. The CDR3 reads CASSVGHSDTQYF. As DNA, the CDR3 is TGTGCCAGCAGTGTTGGCCATTCTGATACGCAGTATTTT.